The T cell receptor beta chain described here comes from a study of cytomegalovirus exposure and HLA in healthy donors. Study information: Within the Caucasian-associated ancestry cluster were 65% to 85% of the approximately 370 genotyped donors.

Comments on this clone: Its specificity is unknown.

The study's findings and limits: Most CMV-associated TCR beta chains were later found to appear HLA-restricted. DRB1 had the most TCR associations and HLA-C the fewest, a later analysis found, with rates varying by HLA locus. TCR beta chains numbering some 160 were designated cytomegalovirus-associated.

Researchers ran the PCR with 60 Vbeta and 13 Jbeta primers. Sequencing was performed with immunoSEQ multiplex PCR; in TCRdb, only in-frame clones are kept and a portion is missing. This repertoire includes 200,000 to 250,000 clones. The receptor comes from a girl aged 2 to 9 in good health and CMV-seropositive. Sequenced sample: PBMCs.

The CDR3 region is CASSPHLEGYEQYF. The CDR3 nucleotides are TGTGCCAGCAGCCCTCACCTTGAGGGCTACGAGCAGTACTTC. The chain uses TRBV5-4 and TRBJ2-7, with D possibly TRBD2 on 5 matching bases. V was cut by 4 bases and J by 3 bases, with 14 bases left in between. This CDR3 region has 14 residues. Germline V gives CDR1 SGHNT, CDR2 YYREEE (reference sequence).